Included here is one T cell receptor beta chain sequence, with context. The sample belongs to a study of shared clonotypes between healthy human individuals. CD45RO negativity and positive selection for CCR7 defined naive CD8 cells, a population that excluded terminally differentiated effector memory CD45RA+ cells. Method: immunoSEQ multiplex PCR; TCRdb's copy keeps in-frame clones and lacks some. The sample contains about 700,000 clones, around 90% of which appear only once. J gave up 5 bases and V 4 bases, and 6 bases lay outside the gene matches. Germline loops: CDR1 MDHEN, CDR2 SYDVKM. This CDR3 is built from 16 residues.

The sequence derives from a young man in good health. The chain is built from TRBV28 and TRBJ2-1, with 12 bases fitting TRBD2. The sample taken for sequencing was naive CD8+ T cells sorted from blood. CDR3 DNA: TGTGCCAGCAGTTGGGAGTCTAGCGGGAGGGACAATGAGCAGTTCTTC. Translating gives CASSWESSGRDNEQFF.